This T cell receptor (beta chain) was found in a study of blood T cell repertoires in COVID-19. The V end lost 7 bases, the J end lost 2 bases, and 13 bases lay between the germline ends. CDR3 length: 14 residues. Germline lookup yields CDR1 SGDLS and CDR2 YYNGEE. This study enrolled people aged about 18 to 95 from approximately 24 US geographic areas. Categorization into cohorts depended on clinical history that participants reported. Donors of Cohort 3 who recovered were those that had two negative PCRs, clearance, or symptom resolution. Source study methods: Amplifying reference gene primers gave estimates of nucleated cell counts. Assay used: immunoSEQ multiplex PCR; TCRdb lists only in-frame clones, some missing. The V and J calls and clone size were taken over from that table, and D and trimming were inferred from the DNA. The data show about 430,000 clones, with 85% to 90% seen just once and roughly 1.1% held by the top ten.

The receptor was isolated from a man aged 25 to 40 who had recovered from COVID-19. The sequencing sample was made of PBMCs or T cells enriched from blood (not recorded which). The J gene is TRBJ2-1, the V gene TRBV9; possibly TRBD2 for D (6 bases). CDR3 nucleotides: TGTGCCAGCGGAACCGGGACTGCCTACAATGAGCAGTTCTTC. Translating gives CASGTGTAYNEQFF.